This entry lists 13 T cell receptor beta chains sequenced from one sample in a study of cytomegalovirus exposure and HLA in healthy donors. It was with 60 Vbeta and 13 Jbeta primers that the PCR ran. TCRdb's table, derived via immunoSEQ multiplex PCR, lists solely in-frame clones and lacks some. The sample contains 200,000 to 250,000 clones, 82% of which appear only once. What was sequenced was PBMCs. The receptors stem from a woman aged 40 to 50 in good health and CMV-seronegative.

The rearrangement uses TRBV18 and TRBJ2-1; 7 bases fit TRBD1. Trimming removed 3 bases from V and 2 bases from J; junction bases left unmatched: 4. This CDR3 region has 15 residues. Germline-derived CDR1 and CDR2 are KGHSH and LQKENI. The CDR3 nucleotides read TGTGCCAGCTCACCGCCAGGGGGTACCTACAATGAGCAGTTCTTC. This encodes CASSPPGGTYNEQFF.

The rearrangement joins TRBV27 to TRBJ1-2; 8 nucleotides align to TRBD1. This CDR3 comprises 15 residues. Germline trimming cut 1 base from V and 5 bases from J; bases unmatched to any gene: 6. Germline CDR1 reads MNHEY; CDR2 reads SMNVEV (reference sequence). The CDR3 sequence is CASSLYGQGIYGYTF. In nucleotides, the CDR3 is TGTGCCAGCAGTTTATACGGACAGGGAATTTATGGCTACACCTTC.

J is TRBJ2-5 and V is TRBV30; TRBD1 matches at 9 bases. Trimming at V came to 8 bases and at J to 6 bases, leaving 10 bases not matched to a gene. Looked up from germline, CDR1 is GTSNPN and CDR2 is SVGIG (reference sequence). CDR3 size: 13 residues. DNA of the CDR3: TGTGCCAGAGACAGGGGGACGCGGAAGACCCAGTACTTC. The encoded protein is CARDRGTRKTQYF. Variable domain in full (rest from reference TRBV30 and TRBJ2-5): SQTIHQWPATLVQPVGSPLSLECTVEGTSNPNLYWYRQAAGRGLQLLFYSVGIGQISSEVPQNLSASRPQDRQFILSSKKLLLSDSGFYLCARDRGTRKTQYFGPGTRLLVL.

The V and J genes are TRBV29-1 and TRBJ2-1, with 12 bases matching TRBD2. The CDR3 totals 18 residues. The germline V gene has CDR1 SQVTM and CDR2 ANQGSEA. Trimming removed 2 bases from V and 7 bases from J; junction bases left unmatched: 15. CDR3 region: CSVEYYLLAGGRGNEQFF. The DNA of the CDR3 is TGCAGCGTTGAATACTATTTGCTAGCGGGAGGGCGGGGGAATGAGCAGTTCTTC.

The chain links TRBV28 to TRBJ1-2; D remains ambiguous. V lost 5 bases and J lost 10, with 26 bases in between. This CDR3 has 16 amino acids. CDR1 is MDHEN, CDR2 SYDVKM, per germline. The CDR3 spells CASSPASGNWLWAYTF. CDR3 bases: TGTGCCAGCAGTCCCGCTTCGGGGAATTGGCTCTGGGCCTACACCTTC.

This sequence joins TRBV5-1 and TRBJ2-5, with D perhaps matching TRBD2 (5 bases). Germline CDR1 SGHRS, CDR2 YFSETQ. CDR3 length: 14 residues. V was shortened by 0 bases and J by 3 bases, with 9 bases between the two germline ends. Here the CDR3 DNA reads TGCGCCAGCAGCTTGGCCGTTAGCGAAGAGACCCAGTACTTC. Translation gives CASSLAVSEETQYF.

The rearrangement uses TRBV4-1 and TRBJ1-1; 8 nucleotides agree with TRBD1. The CDR3 has 15 residues. Germline V gene sequence: CDR1 MGHRA, CDR2 YSYEKL. The V and J ends lost 7 bases and 2 bases, in that order; junction bases with no gene match: 9. The CDR3 sequence: CASNFPGQGNTEAFF. The DNA for the CDR3 is TGCGCCAGCAACTTCCCCGGACAGGGCAACACTGAAGCTTTCTTT.

This chain uses TRBV5-1 with TRBJ2-3; TRBD1 agrees at 8 bases. The CDR3 is 14 amino acids. The junction had 5 bases not matched to a gene; V was cut back by 4 bases and J by 4 bases. Germline loops: CDR1 SGHRS, CDR2 YFSETQ. DNA for the CDR3: TGCGCCAGCAGCCCGGGACAGGAAGCAGATACGCAGTATTTT. Its translation is CASSPGQEADTQYF.

V gene TRBV7-9 combines with J gene TRBJ1-1; maybe TRBD1 (5 bases). The CDR3 length is 17 residues. Germline V gene sequence: CDR1 SEHNR, CDR2 FQNEAQ (reference sequence). Trimming took off 5 bases at V and 5 bases at J, with 24 bases between the two ends. CDR3 protein: CASSHPAQDIIPTEAFF. In DNA, the CDR3 is TGTGCCAGCAGCCACCCGGCGCAGGACATAATCCCAACTGAAGCTTTCTTT. Together with reference TRBV7-9 and TRBJ1-1, the CDR3 gives the full variable domain: DTGVSQNPRHKITKRGQNVTFRCDPISEHNRLYWYRQTLGQGPEFLTYFQNEAQLEKSRLLSDRFSAERPKGSFSTLEIQRTEQGDSAMYLCASSHPAQDIIPTEAFFGQGTRLTVV.

The chain carries TRBV27 and TRBJ1-1; 7 bases map to TRBD1. The V gene end was trimmed by 5 bases and the J gene end by 4 bases; junction bases not matched to a gene: 10. The CDR3 spans 15 residues. The germline gives CDR1 MNHEY, CDR2 SMNVEV (reference sequence). The CDR3 spells CASSLGGGLGTEAFF. The CDR3 DNA is TGTGCCAGCAGTCTCGGAGGGGGCTTGGGCACTGAAGCTTTCTTT.

The chain combines TRBV30 with TRBJ2-7; 12 bases are shared with TRBD1. V shed 1 base and J 2 bases; nucleotides not matched to a gene: 6. The germline gives CDR1 GTSNPN, CDR2 SVGIG (reference sequence). The CDR3 spans 16 residues. CDR3 amino acids: CAWSEGQGAPTYEQYF. The CDR3 region has the DNA TGTGCCTGGAGTGAGGGACAGGGGGCACCCACCTACGAGCAGTACTTC.

This sequence joins TRBV7-6 and TRBJ2-7; 14 bases map to TRBD2. The CDR3 length is 16 residues. The V gene end was trimmed by 4 bases and the J gene end by 7 bases; junction bases not matched to a gene: 9. The V gene's germline CDR1 is SGHVS and CDR2 FNYEAQ. The CDR3 nucleotides are TGTGCCAGCAGCTATGGGACTAGCGGGAGTCTGGGGGAGCAGTACTTC. This translates into CASSYGTSGSLGEQYF.

The chain uses TRBV7-2 and TRBJ2-3; 13 nucleotides agree with TRBD2. This CDR3 spans 16 amino acids. CDR1 is SGHTA, CDR2 FQGNSA, per germline. With V trimmed by 4 bases and J by 4 bases, 5 bases remained unmatched. Here the CDR3 DNA reads TGTGCCAGCAGCTCTCGACTAGCGGGAGGTGCAGATACGCAGTATTTT. It translates to CASSSRLAGGADTQYF.